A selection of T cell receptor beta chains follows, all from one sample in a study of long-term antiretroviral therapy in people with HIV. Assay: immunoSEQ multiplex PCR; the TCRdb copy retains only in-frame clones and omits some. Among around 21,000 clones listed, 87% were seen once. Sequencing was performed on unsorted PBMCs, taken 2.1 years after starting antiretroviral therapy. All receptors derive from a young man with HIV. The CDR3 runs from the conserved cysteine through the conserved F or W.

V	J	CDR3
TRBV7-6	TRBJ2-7	CASSPLEGEQYF
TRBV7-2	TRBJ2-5	CASSLDHAQETQYF
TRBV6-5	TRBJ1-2	CASSYATSGGYTF
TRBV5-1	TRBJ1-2	CASSPDRTYGYTF
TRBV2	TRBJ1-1	CASSGDRATEAFF
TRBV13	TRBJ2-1	CASSAGHTRPNEQFF
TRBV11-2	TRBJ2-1	CASSFGTGTNEQFF
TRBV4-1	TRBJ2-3	CASSPERGGTEYF
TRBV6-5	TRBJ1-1	CASSYSENTEAFF
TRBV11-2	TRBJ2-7	CASSLGIPSTYEQYF
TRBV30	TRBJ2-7	CASTGGPTYEQYF
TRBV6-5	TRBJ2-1	CASSSDRRSYNEQFF
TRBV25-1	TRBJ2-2	CASSESGGRGDGELFF
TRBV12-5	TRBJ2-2	CASGSTSGGAGELFF
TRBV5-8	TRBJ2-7	CASFRDGNSYEQYF
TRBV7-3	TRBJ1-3	CASSFGTYPLKKNNTIYF
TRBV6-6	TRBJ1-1	CASRSGGSEAFF
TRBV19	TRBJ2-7	CASSTAQQVEQYF
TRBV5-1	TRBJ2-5	CASKQGVAGHNIQETQYF
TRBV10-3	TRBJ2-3	CAIRGTSGRVSTDTQYF
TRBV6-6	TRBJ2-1	CASSFGLYNEQFF
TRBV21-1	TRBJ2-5	CASSKCLTGPRLYF
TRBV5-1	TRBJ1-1	CASSALGQPEAFF
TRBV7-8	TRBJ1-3	CASSLSPSGNTIYF
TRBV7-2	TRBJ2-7	CASREGLAGGEQYF
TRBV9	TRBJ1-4	CASSVTSSNEKLFF
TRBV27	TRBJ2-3	CASSSDRGYGTQYF
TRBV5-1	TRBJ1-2	CASSLPQGKEGYGYTF
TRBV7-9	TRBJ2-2	CASSTQWGSGELFF
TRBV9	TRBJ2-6	CASSHRGTLGTGANVLTF
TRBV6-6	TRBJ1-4	CASSYSAEKLFF
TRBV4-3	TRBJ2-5	CASSPLAGGTETQYF
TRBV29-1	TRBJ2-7	CSVRGLSIYEQYF
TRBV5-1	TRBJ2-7	CASSPQGGIYEQYF
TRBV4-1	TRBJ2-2	CASTLHSGGAGTGELFF
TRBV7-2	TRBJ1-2	CASSAAGVNYGYTF
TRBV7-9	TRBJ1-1	CASSFGKGGLIAAFF
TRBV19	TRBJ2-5	CASSTSGQETQYF
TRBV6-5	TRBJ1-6	CASTQANNSPLHF
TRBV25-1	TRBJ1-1	CASSEVGTNTEAFF
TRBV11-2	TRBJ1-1	CASSLVGVAGTEAFF
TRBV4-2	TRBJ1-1	CASSQDLGGTEAFF
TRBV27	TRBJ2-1	CASSPPGAGGINEQFF
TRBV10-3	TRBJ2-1	CAISDRAFGGHEQFF
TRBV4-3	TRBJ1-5	CASSQDGAGHQPQHF
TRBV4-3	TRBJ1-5	CASSQDRQGRWAQHF
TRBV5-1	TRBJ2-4	CASSLVGTGVLRAKNIQYF
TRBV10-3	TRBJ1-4	CAISEKANEKLFF
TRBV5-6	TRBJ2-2	CASGLGGDNTGELFF
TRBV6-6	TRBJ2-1	CASTQQRDYNEQFF
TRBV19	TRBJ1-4	CASSLGQGFNEKLFF
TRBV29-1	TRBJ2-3	CSVGRPQGEF
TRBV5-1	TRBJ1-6	CASSLATNNSPLHF
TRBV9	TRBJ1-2	CASSSGQGNYGYTF
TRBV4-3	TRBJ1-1	CASSSTYGGENTEAFF